What follows are 28 T cell receptor beta chains derived from one specimen sequenced in a study of shared clonotypes between healthy human individuals. Here immunoSEQ multiplex PCR was the method, and the copy in TCRdb shows in-frame clones only, minus some. The sample lists fewer than 1.4 million clones; 75% to 80% were seen once. The sample consisted of memory CD4+ T cells from PBMCs. Described subset: CD45RA-negative fraction. The source of these receptors is a man younger than 30 in good health. Some clones in this sample may be carry-over from other donors' samples.

The chain recombines TRBV4-1 with TRBJ2-1; no definite D call. Trimming cost V 0 bases and J 9 bases, with 12 bases left between them. There are 14 residues in the CDR3. Germline CDR1 is MGHRA and CDR2 is YSYEKL. The CDR3 region has the DNA TGCGCCAGCAGCCAAGACGCCGGTCTGAGTGAGCAGTTCTTC. It encodes CASSQDAGLSEQFF.

The genes are TRBV5-1 and TRBJ2-7, with 8 bases fitting TRBD2. The trim removed 0 bases at V and 3 bases at J, leaving 11 bases unmatched. Germline values: CDR1 SGHRS, CDR2 YFSETQ. CDR3 length: 17 amino acids. The CDR3 nucleotides are TGCGCCAGCAGCTTGGCCGTCGGTAGCGGGGTGAACTACGAGCAGTACTTC. Protein sequence: CASSLAVGSGVNYEQYF.

A few counts support this clone. Relative to the germline gene, one junction end is altered; a read error may explain this. The chain links TRBV2 to TRBJ2-7; tentative D call: TRBD2 (5 bases). This CDR3 has 12 residues. Per germline, CDR1 SNHLY and CDR2 FYNNEI. The CDR3 bases are TGTGCCAGCACCGAGGAGGCAGACGAACAGTACTTC. Translating it yields CASTEEADEQYF.

The CDR3 DNA follows: TGCAGCGTTGAGGGCAGGGGCTATGTTAACTATGGCTACACCTTC. Translated: CSVEGRGYVNYGYTF. V and J are TRBV29-1 and TRBJ1-2, with a possible D match to TRBD1 (6 bases). The germline gives CDR1 SQVTM, CDR2 ANQGSEA. V was cut by 3 bases and J by 1 base, with 15 bases left in between. CDR3 length equals 15 residues.

This clone was recorded once. The V gene is TRBV11-1, the J gene TRBJ2-7, with D tentatively TRBD2 (6 bases). The length of the CDR3 is 13 residues. The germline V and J ends were trimmed by 5 bases and 5 bases, with 13 bases remaining between them. Germline V gene lookup returns CDR1 SGHAT and CDR2 FQDESV (reference sequence). The CDR3 region is CASSPPGVHEQYF. The CDR3 nucleotides read TGTGCCAGCAGCCCACCGGGGGTGCACGAGCAGTACTTC.

The rearrangement uses TRBV10-3 and TRBJ1-2, with D unclear. CDR3 length: 13 amino acids. Germline loops: CDR1 ENHRY, CDR2 SYGVKD. V lost 10 bases to trimming and J lost 6 bases, with 18 bases between them. As DNA, the CDR3 is TGTGCCACCGAATTTAGTAGCGGAAATGGCTACACCTTC. Translated: CATEFSSGNGYTF.

The chain carries TRBV10-3 and TRBJ1-2; no firm D call. V lost 10 bases to trimming and J lost 6 bases, with 18 bases between them. The CDR3 is made up of 13 amino acids. CDR1 is ENHRY and CDR2 is SYGVKD in the germline V gene. The CDR3 DNA follows: TGTGCCACAACCACTCTGCTCGAGAATGGCTACACCTTC. Protein product: CATTTLLENGYTF.

The CDR3 nucleotides are TGCGCCAGCAGCTTAAGGGGACAGGGGTTTACCCCTTATGGCTACACCTTC. This encodes CASSLRGQGFTPYGYTF. This rearrangement joins TRBV5-1 to TRBJ1-2, with 10 bases matching TRBD1. CDR1 and CDR2 (germline): SGHRS, YFSETQ. The CDR3 is made up of 17 amino acids. The ends lost 2 bases at V and 5 bases at J; junction bases unmatched: 12.

There are many counts of this clone. J is TRBJ1-2 and V is TRBV5-6; TRBD1 agrees at 7 bases. The CDR3 is 14 amino acids. V trimming: 6 bases; J trimming: 0 bases; junction bases outside the gene matches: 5. Germline assignment: CDR1 SGHDT and CDR2 YYEEEE. The CDR3 DNA is TGTGCCAGCAACCCGACAGGGTCTAACTATGGCTACACCTTC. Amino acids: CASNPTGSNYGYTF.

A note on this clone: A read error may explain this, as a much larger clone is one base away. CDR3 coding DNA: TGTGCCAGCAGCGTAGGTTGGGGTTCCTGTGGCTACACCTTC. Its protein is CASSVGWGSCGYTF. The J gene is TRBJ1-2, the V gene TRBV9; no reliable D call. The germline V gene encodes CDR1 SGDLS and CDR2 YYNGEE. Trimming pared 0 bases from V and 7 bases from J, leaving 13 bases between. The CDR3 is 14 amino acids.

The chain recombines TRBV7-2 with TRBJ1-4, with 9 bases fitting TRBD1. The CDR3 runs to 14 residues. Per the germline V gene, CDR1 is SGHTA and CDR2 is FQGNSA. The junction had 5 bases not matched to a gene; V was cut back by 4 bases and J by 8 bases. DNA of the CDR3: TGTGCCAGCAGCTCGGACAGGGGAAGGGAAAAACTGTTTTTT. Amino acid sequence: CASSSDRGREKLFF.

The chain couples TRBV7-3 to TRBJ2-5, with a weak D call TRBD2 (5 bases). The CDR3 sequence is 15 residues long. Looked up from germline, CDR1 is SGHTA and CDR2 is FQGTGA. V lost 5 bases to trimming and J lost 5 bases, with 18 bases between them. The CDR3 region has the DNA TGTGCCAGCAGCCCACAACGTGGGGAGAGGGAGACCCAGTACTTC. Amino acid sequence: CASSPQRGERETQYF. The variable domain in full, completed from reference TRBV7-3 and TRBJ2-5, reads GAGVSQTPSNKVTEKGKYVELRCDPISGHTALYWYRQSLGQGPEFLIYFQGTGAADDSGLPNDRFFAVRPEGSVSTLKIQRTERGDSAVYLCASSPQRGERETQYFGPGTRLLVL.

J is TRBJ2-7 and V is TRBV5-1; D is perhaps TRBD2 (5 bases). This CDR3 contains 13 residues. Germline values: CDR1 SGHRS, CDR2 YFSETQ. Trimming left V 0 bases short and J 2 bases short, with 6 bases between. The CDR3 region is CASSLERTYEQYF. The CDR3 DNA reads TGCGCCAGCAGCTTGGAGCGGACCTACGAGCAGTACTTC.

This clone appeared once. The V call is TRBV10-3, the J call TRBJ1-1; D uncertain. Trimming cost V 9 bases and J 4 bases, with 12 bases left between them. The CDR3 totals 12 residues. CDR1 is ENHRY and CDR2 is SYGVKD in the germline V gene. The DNA of the CDR3 is TGTGCCATAAGGGCTTCGGGCACTGAAGCTTTCTTT. Amino acids: CAIRASGTEAFF.

The chain couples TRBV5-5 to TRBJ2-3; D might be TRBD2 (6 bases). The V gene's germline CDR1 is SGHKS and CDR2 YYEKEE (reference sequence). The CDR3 contains 13 residues. V was shortened by 3 bases and J by 8 bases, with 13 bases between the two germline ends. The CDR3 DNA sequence: TGTGCCAGCAGCTCGAGGGTGGGAGGTACGCAGTATTTT. Translated, it gives CASSSRVGGTQYF.

The CDR3 nucleotides read TGTGCCAGCAGGGAAAGACAGAGCAACTCTGGAAACACCATATATTTT. Protein sequence: CASRERQSNSGNTIYF. The chain is built from TRBV6-1 and TRBJ1-3; D might be TRBD1 (5 bases). Germline CDR1 MNHNS, CDR2 SASEGT. The V end was cut by 6 bases, the J end by 0 bases, with 15 bases between. This CDR3 is built from 16 residues.

The genes are TRBV27 and TRBJ2-7, with 10 bases lining up with TRBD2. Looked up from germline, CDR1 is MNHEY and CDR2 is SMNVEV (reference sequence). The CDR3 has 14 residues. J lost 7 bases, V lost 7 bases, and 10 bases had no gene match. The CDR3 sequence is CASILAGEEVEQYF. The CDR3 bases are TGTGCCAGCATTCTAGCGGGAGAGGAGGTGGAGCAGTACTTC.

This chain uses TRBV2 with TRBJ2-6; 9 bases line up with TRBD2. Germline V lookup: CDR1 SNHLY, CDR2 FYNNEI. There are 15 residues in the CDR3. The trim removed 4 bases at V and 2 bases at J, leaving 0 bases unmatched. Written as DNA, the CDR3 is TGTGCCAGCAGTGGACTAGCGGCTGGGGCCAACGTCCTGACTTTC. Its translation: CASSGLAAGANVLTF.

This clone was detected only once. The gene calls are TRBV11-1 and TRBJ1-3; D remains unclear. Germline lookup yields CDR1 SGHAT and CDR2 FQDESV (reference sequence). CDR3 length equals 15 residues. V was cut by 3 bases and J by 0 bases, with 9 bases left in between. In DNA form, the CDR3 reads TGTGCCAGCAGCTTTGAACACAGCTCTGGAAACACCATATATTTT. This gives the protein CASSFEHSSGNTIYF.

The chain recombines TRBV5-4 with TRBJ2-1; 9 nucleotides align to TRBD1. Germline values: CDR1 SGHNT, CDR2 YYREEE (reference sequence). The CDR3 loop spans 15 amino acids. The V segment lost 3 bases and the J segment 6 bases; nucleotides outside the gene matches: 7. CDR3 amino acids: CASSWGQGALNEQFF. CDR3 sequence (DNA): TGTGCCAGCAGCTGGGGACAGGGCGCCCTCAATGAGCAGTTCTTC.

The chain couples TRBV6-1 to TRBJ1-1; D gene uncertain. The CDR3 loop spans 17 amino acids. V was pared by 2 bases and J by 7 bases, with 23 bases between. Germline V gives CDR1 MNHNS, CDR2 SASEGT. The CDR3 protein is CASSELPAGMGADEAFF. CDR3 sequence (DNA): TGTGCCAGCAGTGAATTGCCGGCCGGTATGGGTGCAGATGAAGCTTTCTTT.

V gene TRBV2 combines with J gene TRBJ2-7; TRBD1 matches 8 bases. Looked up from germline, CDR1 is SNHLY and CDR2 is FYNNEI. This CDR3 has 13 amino acids. V was clipped by 7 bases and J by 4 bases; unmatched bases: 6. This chain's CDR3 is CASMTGAFYEQYF. The CDR3 DNA sequence: TGTGCCAGCATGACAGGGGCATTTTACGAGCAGTACTTC.

V usage is TRBV6-5 and J usage is TRBJ2-5, with a tentative D call TRBD2 (6 bases). The V end was cut by 5 bases, the J end by 7 bases, with 14 bases between. Germline CDR1 is MNHEY and CDR2 is SVGAGI. This CDR3 spans 13 amino acids. The CDR3 protein is CASSHPGVGTQYF. The DNA of the CDR3 is TGTGCCAGCAGTCACCCGGGGGTGGGGACCCAGTACTTC.

The rearrangement joins TRBV6-6 to TRBJ1-1, with 7 bases matching TRBD1. Germline assignment: CDR1 MNHNY and CDR2 SVGAGI (reference sequence). The length of the CDR3 is 14 residues. V lost 4 bases and J lost 0; bases outside the gene matches: 2. The CDR3 DNA follows: TGTGCCAGCAGTTGGGACAGCGTGAACACTGAAGCTTTCTTT. Encoded protein: CASSWDSVNTEAFF.

This clone was picked up one time. This may arise from a read error, as a much more abundant clone is one base away. The rearrangement joins TRBV6-6 to TRBJ1-1; D unresolved. CDR3 length: 11 amino acids. The V and J ends lost 6 bases and 0 bases respectively, with 2 bases between them. CDR1 and CDR2 (germline): MNHNY, SVGAGI (reference sequence). DNA for the CDR3: TGTGCCAGCAGCATGAACACTGAAGCTTTCTTT. Translating it yields CASSMNTEAFF.

The rearrangement links TRBV19 to TRBJ2-1; the match to TRBD1 covers 7 bases. Germline CDR1 LNHDA, CDR2 SQIVND (reference sequence). After removal of 3 bases from V and 1 base from J, the junction contained 3 bases not matched to a gene. This CDR3 is built from 15 residues. CDR3 in DNA: TGTGCCAGTAGTATGCAACAGGGGTCCTACAATGAGCAGTTCTTC. It codes for CASSMQQGSYNEQFF.

The chain uses TRBV5-1 and TRBJ2-2; 8 bases are shared with TRBD2. The V and J ends lost 4 bases and 0 bases, in that order; junction bases with no gene match: 5. The CDR3 has 16 amino acids. Germline V gene lookup returns CDR1 SGHRS and CDR2 YFSETQ. The DNA of the CDR3 is TGCGCCAGCAGCCCATTAGCGGGGCCGAACACCGGGGAGCTGTTTTTT. Translation gives CASSPLAGPNTGELFF.

CDR3 nucleotides: TGTGCCTGGAAAAGGGGGAGTCCTAATGAAAAACTGTTTTTT. The encoded protein is CAWKRGSPNEKLFF. This chain links TRBV30 with TRBJ1-4, with D possibly being TRBD1 (6 bases). The germline V and J ends were trimmed by 4 bases and 3 bases, with 12 bases remaining between them. This CDR3 spans 14 amino acids. Germline V lookup: CDR1 GTSNPN, CDR2 SVGIG (reference sequence).